This T cell receptor beta chain came from a study of cytomegalovirus exposure and HLA in healthy donors. General study points: Most TCRs appeared rarely, but some public TCRs recurred in many donors.

It was with 60 Vbeta and 13 Jbeta primers that the PCR ran. Sequencing was performed with immunoSEQ multiplex PCR; in TCRdb, only in-frame clones are kept and a portion is missing. The listing contains around 70,000 clones. With respect to this clone: Its antigen is unknown.

This CDR3 region has 15 residues. V lost 1 base, J lost 0 bases, and 10 bases lay in between. Germline CDR1 and CDR2: SGHNT and YENEEA. This TCR was recovered from a female donor in good health and CMV-seropositive. Sequencing input: PBMCs. The chain carries TRBV11-3 and TRBJ2-7; no firm D call. CDR3 nucleotides: TGTGCCAGCAGCTTAGGGTCAGATCCCTCCTACGAGCAGTACTTC. This encodes CASSLGSDPSYEQYF.